Sequencing of this T cell receptor (beta chain) was carried out in a study of cytomegalovirus exposure and HLA in healthy donors. General study findings and limits: In most subjects, TCR beta sequences reportedly gave accurate predictions of HLA-A and HLA-B alleles. When presence/absence was analysed, sequencing depth was taken to be roughly uniform across donors.

Concerning this clone: Its antigen remains unknown.

In the PCR, 60 Vbeta and 13 Jbeta primers were used. Sequencing used immunoSEQ multiplex PCR; TCRdb keeps in-frame clones, though not all of them. The sample records around 150,000 clones, roughly 70% being singletons. The length of the CDR3 is 15 residues. Per the germline V gene, CDR1 is LNHDA and CDR2 is SQIVND (reference sequence). With 1 base removed from V and 4 bases from J, the gap between germline ends came to 13 bases. The sample consisted of PBMCs. The V gene is TRBV19, the J gene TRBJ1-2, with D perhaps TRBD1 (6 bases). This TCR came from a man between 60 and 75 years old in good health and CMV-seronegative. This CDR3 reads CASSIGDNRFYGYTF. CDR3 nucleotides: TGTGCCAGTAGTATAGGGGACAACAGATTCTATGGCTACACCTTC.